This entry concerns a single T cell receptor (beta chain). The target antigen is unknown. The data belong to a study of CXCR3-negative and CXCR3-positive naive CD8 T cells. Overall study findings and caveats: Researchers report that CXCR3-positive naive cells carry more hydrophobic TRB CDR3s than CXCR3-negative naive cells. Much lower diversity was found in memory CD8+ cells, while both naive subsets had comparably high diversity.

With some 300,000 cells each, the CD8+ T cell subsets were individually sorted in triplicate. The germline V gene encodes CDR1 LGHNA and CDR2 YSLEER. The CDR3 has 16 residues. The TRB libraries of cDNA were built by UMI-labeled 5' RACE. TCRdb reprocessed the 5' RACE reads and reports one entry per CDR3 protein, with no DNA. Its listing shows about 98,000 distinct CDR3 sequences. Sample: naive CXCR3+ CD8+ T cells from blood. This sample's subset: CD45RO-CCR7+CD27+CD95- naive CD8+ T cells expressing CXCR3 (TNR3+). V is TRBV4-3 and J is TRBJ1-6; there is no DNA to check the TCRdb D call of TRBD1. This TCR came from a human donor in good health. Some clones in this sample may be carry-over from other donors' samples. CDR3 residues: CASSQQTRDKNSPLHF.